The sequence of this T cell receptor beta chain was determined in a study of blood T cell repertoires in COVID-19. TCRdb's copy holds only in-frame clones and misses some; the assay was immunoSEQ multiplex PCR. The sample shows 150,000 or so clones, about 85% of them seen only once. This clone was counted between two and nine times. V trimming: 4 bases; J trimming: 7 bases; junction bases outside the gene matches: 10. The length of the CDR3 is 15 residues. Germline CDR1 reads SGHRS; CDR2 reads YFSETQ. This TCR derives from a human donor in a cohort sampled during active COVID-19. Sequenced sample: peripheral blood. The chain carries TRBV5-1 and TRBJ1-4, with 7 bases aligning to TRBD1. The CDR3 protein is CASSVGQSLGEKLFF. The CDR3 bases are TGCGCCAGCAGCGTGGGACAGTCCCTAGGTGAAAAACTGTTTTTT. Full variable domain (outside the CDR3, taken from reference TRBV5-1 and TRBJ1-4): KAGVTQTPRYLIKTRGQQVTLSCSPISGHRSVSWYQQTPGQGLQFLFEYFSETQRNKGNFPGRFSGRQFSNSRSEMNVSTLELGDSALYLCASSVGQSLGEKLFFGSGTQLSVL.